This TCR beta chain was sequenced for a study of T cell responses to AZD1222 COVID-19 vaccine. TCRdb keeps only in-frame clones here, not all; method: immunoSEQ multiplex PCR. The profile covers roughly 180,000 clones, with roughly nine tenths appearing a single time and 1.5% to 2% taken by the ten largest. CDR1 SGHNT and CDR2 YYREEE come from the germline V gene (reference sequence). V lost 1 base to trimming and J lost 4 bases, with 13 bases between them. This CDR3 has 15 residues. The receptor was derived from an adult in good health. The input for sequencing was peripheral blood, taken on day 0 of AZD1222 vaccination. V and J are TRBV5-4 and TRBJ2-3, with D possibly TRBD2 on 6 matching bases. This CDR3 reads CASSLKTGESDTQYF. In nucleotides, the CDR3 is TGTGCCAGCAGCTTGAAGACGGGAGAATCAGATACGCAGTATTTT.